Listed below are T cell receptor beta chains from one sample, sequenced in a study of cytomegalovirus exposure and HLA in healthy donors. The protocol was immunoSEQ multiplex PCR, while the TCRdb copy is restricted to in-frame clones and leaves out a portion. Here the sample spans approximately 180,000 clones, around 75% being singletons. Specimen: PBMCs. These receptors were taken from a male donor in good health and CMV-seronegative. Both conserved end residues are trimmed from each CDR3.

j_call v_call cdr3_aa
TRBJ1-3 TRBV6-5 ASRIGGSGNTIY
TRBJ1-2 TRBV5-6 ASSLGSSGGYT
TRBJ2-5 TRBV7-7 ASSQTGETQY
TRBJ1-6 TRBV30 AWSVVTGHNSPLH
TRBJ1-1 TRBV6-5 ASSYSGVTEAF
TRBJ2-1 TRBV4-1 ASSQDPSSYNEQF
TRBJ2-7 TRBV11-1 ASRRTGAPYEQY
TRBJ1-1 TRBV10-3 AISLTGTNTEAF
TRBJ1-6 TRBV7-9 ASSLRASSYNSPLH
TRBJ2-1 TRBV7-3 ASSSLTGEQF
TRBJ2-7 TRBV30 AWSGERYEQY
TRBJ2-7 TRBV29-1 SVETRGYEQY
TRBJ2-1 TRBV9 ASSFSGVGEQF
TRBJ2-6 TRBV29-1 SVNLQGSGANVLT
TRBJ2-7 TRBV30 AWSMGQGAAYEQY
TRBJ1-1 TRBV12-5 ASHKGGTEAF